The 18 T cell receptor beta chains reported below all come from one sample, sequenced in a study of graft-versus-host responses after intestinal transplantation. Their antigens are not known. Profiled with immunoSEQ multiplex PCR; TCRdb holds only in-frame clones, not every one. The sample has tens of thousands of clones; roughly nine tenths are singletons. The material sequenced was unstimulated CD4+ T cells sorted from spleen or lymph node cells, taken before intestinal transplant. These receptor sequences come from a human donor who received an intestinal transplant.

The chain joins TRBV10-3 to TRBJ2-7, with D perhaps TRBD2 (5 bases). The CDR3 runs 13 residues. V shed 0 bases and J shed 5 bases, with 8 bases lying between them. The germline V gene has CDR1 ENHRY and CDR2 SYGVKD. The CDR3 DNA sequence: TGTGCCATCAGTGAGTCCGGGGTGCACGAGCAGTACTTC. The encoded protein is CAISESGVHEQYF.

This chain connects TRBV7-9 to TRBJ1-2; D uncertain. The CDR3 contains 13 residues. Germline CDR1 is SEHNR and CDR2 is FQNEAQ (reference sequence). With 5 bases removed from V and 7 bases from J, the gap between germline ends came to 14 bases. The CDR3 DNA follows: TGTGCCAGCAGCCAAATTGTATGGGCTGGCTACACCTTC. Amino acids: CASSQIVWAGYTF.

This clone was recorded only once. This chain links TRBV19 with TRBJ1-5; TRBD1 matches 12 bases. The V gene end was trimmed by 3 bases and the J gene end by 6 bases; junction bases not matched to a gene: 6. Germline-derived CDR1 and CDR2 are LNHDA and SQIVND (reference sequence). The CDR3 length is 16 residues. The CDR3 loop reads CASSMGQGAFSQPQHF. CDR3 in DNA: TGTGCCAGTAGTATGGGACAGGGGGCATTCAGTCAGCCCCAGCATTTT.

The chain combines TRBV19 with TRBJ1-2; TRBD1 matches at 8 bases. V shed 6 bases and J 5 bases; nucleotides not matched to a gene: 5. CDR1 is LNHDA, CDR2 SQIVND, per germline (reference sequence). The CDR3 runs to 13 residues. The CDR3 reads CASRAGGLYGYTF. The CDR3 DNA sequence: TGTGCCAGTAGGGCAGGGGGCTTGTATGGCTACACCTTC.

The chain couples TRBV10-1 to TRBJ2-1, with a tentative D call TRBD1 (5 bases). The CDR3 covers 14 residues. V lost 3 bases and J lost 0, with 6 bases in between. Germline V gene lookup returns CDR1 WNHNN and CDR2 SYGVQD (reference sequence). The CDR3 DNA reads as TGCGCCAGCAGTGATACAGGCTCCTACAATGAGCAGTTCTTC. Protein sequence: CASSDTGSYNEQFF.

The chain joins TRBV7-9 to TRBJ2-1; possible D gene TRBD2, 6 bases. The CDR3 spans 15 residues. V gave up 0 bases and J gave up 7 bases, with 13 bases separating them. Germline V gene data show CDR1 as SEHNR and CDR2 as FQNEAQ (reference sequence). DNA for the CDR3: TGTGCCAGCAGCTTAGCTCTAGCTGCGGGGAATGAGCAGTTCTTC. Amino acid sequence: CASSLALAAGNEQFF. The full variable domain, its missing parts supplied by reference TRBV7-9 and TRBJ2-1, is DTGVSQNPRHKITKRGQNVTFRCDPISEHNRLYWYRQTLGQGPEFLTYFQNEAQLEKSRLLSDRFSAERPKGSFSTLEIQRTEQGDSAMYLCASSLALAAGNEQFFGPGTRLTVL.

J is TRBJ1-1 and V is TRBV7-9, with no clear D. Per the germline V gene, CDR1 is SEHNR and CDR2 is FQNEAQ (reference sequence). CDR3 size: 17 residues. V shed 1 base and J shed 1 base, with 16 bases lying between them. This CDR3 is CASSLGIPGAGNTEAFF. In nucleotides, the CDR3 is TGTGCCAGCAGCTTAGGGATCCCAGGTGCGGGGAACACTGAAGCTTTCTTT.

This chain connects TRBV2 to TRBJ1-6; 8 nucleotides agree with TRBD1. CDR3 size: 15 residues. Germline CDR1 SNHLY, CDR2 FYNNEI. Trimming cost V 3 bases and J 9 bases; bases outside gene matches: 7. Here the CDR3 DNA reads TGTGCCAGCAGTGAGGGGCAGGGGGCGAGTTCACCCCTCCACTTT. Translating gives CASSEGQGASSPLHF.

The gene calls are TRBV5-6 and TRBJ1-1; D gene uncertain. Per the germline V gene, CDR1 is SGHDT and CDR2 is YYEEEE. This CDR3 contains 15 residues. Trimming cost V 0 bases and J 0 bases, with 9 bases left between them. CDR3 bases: TGTGCCAGCAGCTTGGGGTCGGTGATGAACACTGAAGCTTTCTTT. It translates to CASSLGSVMNTEAFF.

CDR3 nucleotides: TGTGCCAGCAGCACCCAGATGAACACTGAAGCTTTCTTT. This codes for CASSTQMNTEAFF. The chain couples TRBV5-4 to TRBJ1-1, with D uncertain. CDR3 length equals 13 residues. The V gene's germline CDR1 is SGHNT and CDR2 YYREEE (reference sequence). Trimming pared 4 bases from V and 0 bases from J, leaving 7 bases between. Full variable domain (remainder filled in from reference TRBV5-4 and TRBJ1-1): ETGVTQSPTHLIKTRGQQVTLRCSSQSGHNTVSWYQQALGQGPQFIFQYYREEENGRGNFPPRFSGLQFPNYSSELNVNALELDDSALYLCASSTQMNTEAFFGQGTRLTVV.

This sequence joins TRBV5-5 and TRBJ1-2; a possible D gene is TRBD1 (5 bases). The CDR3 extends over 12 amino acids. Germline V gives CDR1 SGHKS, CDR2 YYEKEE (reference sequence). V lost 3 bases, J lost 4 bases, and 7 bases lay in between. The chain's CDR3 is CASSSGVYGYTF. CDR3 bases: TGTGCCAGCAGCTCGGGGGTCTATGGCTACACCTTC.

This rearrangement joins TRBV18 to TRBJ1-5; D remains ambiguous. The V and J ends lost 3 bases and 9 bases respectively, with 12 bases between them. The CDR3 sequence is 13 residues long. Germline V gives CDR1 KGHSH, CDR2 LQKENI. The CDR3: CASSPEDSRPQHF. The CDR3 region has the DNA TGTGCCAGCTCACCGGAGGATTCTCGGCCCCAGCATTTT.

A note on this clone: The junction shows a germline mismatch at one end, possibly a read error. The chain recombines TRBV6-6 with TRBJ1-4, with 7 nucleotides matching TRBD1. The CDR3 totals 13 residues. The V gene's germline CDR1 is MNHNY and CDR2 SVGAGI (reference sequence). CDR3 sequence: CASGEGANGKLFF. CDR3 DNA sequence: TGTGCCAGCGGCGAGGGGGCGAATGGAAAACTGTTTTTT.

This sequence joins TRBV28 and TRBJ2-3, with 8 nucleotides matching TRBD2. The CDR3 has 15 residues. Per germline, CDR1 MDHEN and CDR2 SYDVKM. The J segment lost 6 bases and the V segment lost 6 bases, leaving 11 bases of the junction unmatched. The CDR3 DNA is TGTGCCAGCAGAACGGGAGGGGTTGACGGGGATACGCAGTATTTT. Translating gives CASRTGGVDGDTQYF.

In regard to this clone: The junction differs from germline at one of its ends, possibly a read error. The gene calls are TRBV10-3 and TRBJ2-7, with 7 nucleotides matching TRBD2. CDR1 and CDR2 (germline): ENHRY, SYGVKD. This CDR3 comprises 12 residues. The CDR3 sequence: CAIKAGEYEQYF. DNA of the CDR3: TGTGCGATCAAGGCGGGGGAATACGAGCAGTACTTC.

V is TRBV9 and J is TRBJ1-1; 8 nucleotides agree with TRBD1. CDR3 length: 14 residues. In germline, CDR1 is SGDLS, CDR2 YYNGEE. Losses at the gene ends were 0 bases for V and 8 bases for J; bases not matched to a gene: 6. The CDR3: CASSVGQGRMEAFF. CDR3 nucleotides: TGTGCCAGCAGCGTAGGACAGGGGCGCATGGAAGCTTTCTTT.

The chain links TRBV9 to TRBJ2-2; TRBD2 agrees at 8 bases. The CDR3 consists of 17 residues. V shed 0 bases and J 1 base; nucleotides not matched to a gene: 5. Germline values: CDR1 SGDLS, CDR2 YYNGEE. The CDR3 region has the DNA TGTGCCAGCAGCGTAGGGGTTAGCGGGGAGAACACCGGGGAGCTGTTTTTT. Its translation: CASSVGVSGENTGELFF. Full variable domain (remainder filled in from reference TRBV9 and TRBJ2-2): DSGVTQTPKHLITATGQRVTLRCSPRSGDLSVYWYQQSLDQGLQFLIQYYNGEERAKGNILERFSAQQFPDLHSELNLSSLELGDSALYFCASSVGVSGENTGELFFGEGSRLTVL.

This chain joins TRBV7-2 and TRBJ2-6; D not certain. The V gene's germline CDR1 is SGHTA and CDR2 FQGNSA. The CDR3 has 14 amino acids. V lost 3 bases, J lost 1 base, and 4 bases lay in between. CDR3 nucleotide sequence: TGTGCCAGCAGCTTGCAGTCTGGGGCCAACGTCCTGACTTTC. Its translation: CASSLQSGANVLTF.